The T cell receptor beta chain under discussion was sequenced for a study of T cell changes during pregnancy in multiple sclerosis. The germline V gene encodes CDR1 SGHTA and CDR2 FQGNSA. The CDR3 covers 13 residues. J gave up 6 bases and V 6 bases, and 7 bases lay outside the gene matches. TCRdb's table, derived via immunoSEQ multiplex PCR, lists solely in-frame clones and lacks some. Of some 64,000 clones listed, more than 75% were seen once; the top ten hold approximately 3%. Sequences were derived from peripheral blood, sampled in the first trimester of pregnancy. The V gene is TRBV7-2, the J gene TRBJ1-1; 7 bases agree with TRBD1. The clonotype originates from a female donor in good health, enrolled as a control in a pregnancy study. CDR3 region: CASSLTGTSEAFF. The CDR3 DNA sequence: TGTGCCAGCAGTTTGACAGGGACTTCTGAAGCTTTCTTT.